This TCR beta chain was sequenced for a study of shared clonotypes between healthy human individuals. With 0 bases removed from V and 4 bases from J, the gap between germline ends came to 17 bases. The CDR3 loop spans 17 amino acids. CDR1 and CDR2 from the germline V gene are MNHEY and SMNVEV (reference sequence). Terminally differentiated effector memory CD45RA+ cells were excluded by CCR7 positive selection of CD45RO-negative cells. Clones were sequenced by immunoSEQ multiplex PCR, and TCRdb holds only the in-frame ones, with some missing. The sample yields 700,000 to 950,000 clones, 90% to 98% seen once.

The TCR was taken from a man aged 30-40 years in good health. This sequence joins TRBV27 and TRBJ2-3; D is unclear. Sequenced sample: naive CD8+ T cells sorted from blood. The CDR3 protein is CASSLSPSGSMADTQYF. CDR3 bases: TGTGCCAGCAGTTTATCCCCATCCGGCTCTATGGCAGATACGCAGTATTTT.